Detailed here is one T cell receptor beta chain. No antigen is known for it. The data were taken from a study of beta chain features in type 1 diabetes. The entirety of the isolated RNA underwent reverse transcription, so expressed TCRB transcripts were sequenced. Method: immunoSEQ multiplex PCR; TCRdb's copy keeps in-frame clones and lacks some. The table has a few hundred thousand clones, about 15% seen once. Overall study findings and caveats: People with Type 1 diabetes carried modestly yet significantly shorter TCRB CDR3s in all four CD4+ subsets.

Germline V gives CDR1 SQVTM, CDR2 ANQGSEA. CDR3 length equals 13 residues. With 7 bases removed from V and 3 bases from J, the gap between germline ends came to 15 bases. The sample was naive CD4+ T cells from blood. V and J are TRBV29-1 and TRBJ1-1; no definite D call. The TCR comes from a man between 25 and 39 years old with type 1 diabetes. DNA of the CDR3: TGCAGCGGCATACTGGTCCATTACACTGAAGCTTTCTTT. Protein: CSGILVHYTEAFF.